The next 27 T cell receptor beta chains were all read from a single sample in a study of CD8+CD57+ T cells in acquired aplastic anemia. TCR beta VDJ and CDR3 profiles were obtained from a genomic DNA template. TCRdb redid the calling of the reads with MiXCR, one entry per CDR3 protein. Seen here are more than 40,000 distinct CDR3 sequences, around two thirds observed once, and the top ten hold 30% to 40%. The specimen sequenced was sorted CD4+, CD8+, or CD8+CD57+ T cells (not recorded which) from PBMCs. These receptors all come from a human donor in good health, serving as a control.

This chain connects TRBV2 to TRBJ2-5; TRBD1 agrees at 10 bases. The CDR3 is made up of 13 amino acids. The germline V gene encodes CDR1 SNHLY and CDR2 FYNNEI. The ends lost 7 bases at V and 10 bases at J; junction bases unmatched: 9. In nucleotides, the CDR3 is TGTGCCAGCAATATCGGGACAGGGGTGAGCCAGTACTTC. Amino acid sequence: CASNIGTGVSQYF.

This clonotype was observed many times. V and J are TRBV7-6 and TRBJ2-1; D remains unclear. The length of the CDR3 is 14 residues. V lost 1 base to trimming and J lost 5 bases, with 9 bases between them. Germline values: CDR1 SGHVS, CDR2 FNYEAQ. The CDR3 reads CASSLGETHNEQFF. CDR3 bases: TGTGCCAGCAGCTTAGGGGAAACCCACAATGAGCAGTTCTTC.

The genes are TRBV19 and TRBJ2-5, with D unclear. Germline loops: CDR1 LNHDA, CDR2 SQIVND (reference sequence). V was shortened by 3 bases and J by 1 base, with 0 bases between the two germline ends. The CDR3 is 11 amino acids. The CDR3 reads CASSIQETQYF. The DNA of the CDR3 is TGTGCCAGTAGTATCCAAGAGACCCAGTACTTC.

This clonotype was seen a handful of times. This rearrangement joins TRBV19 to TRBJ2-7, with TRBD1 identical over 9 bases. CDR3 length equals 15 residues. Trimming cost V 4 bases and J 6 bases; bases outside gene matches: 10. Per germline, CDR1 LNHDA and CDR2 SQIVND (reference sequence). The DNA of the CDR3 is TGTGCCAGTAGTAACCGGGACAGGGAGCCTTTCGAGCAGTACTTC. As protein: CASSNRDREPFEQYF.

J is TRBJ1-6 and V is TRBV20-1, with D perhaps TRBD1 (6 bases). Per the germline V gene, CDR1 is DFQATT and CDR2 is SNEGSKA (reference sequence). V lost 6 bases and J 10 bases, leaving 13 bases between the germline ends. The CDR3 extends over 12 amino acids. DNA for the CDR3: TGCAGTGCAACAGGGCAGGGGTCACCCCTCCACTTT. This sequence encodes CSATGQGSPLHF.

V and J are TRBV10-1 and TRBJ2-5; 7 nucleotides line up with TRBD1. The germline gives CDR1 WNHNN, CDR2 SYGVQD (reference sequence). V shed 5 bases and J 0 bases; nucleotides not matched to a gene: 9. CDR3 size: 16 residues. The CDR3 loop is CASSSVRRGNQETQYF. In nucleotides, the CDR3 is TGCGCCAGCAGTAGTGTCCGCAGGGGGAACCAAGAGACCCAGTACTTC.

This clonotype was observed a handful of times. This chain connects TRBV15 to TRBJ2-5; no firm D call. Trimming shortened V by 5 bases and J by 4 bases, and 11 bases separated the two germline ends. The CDR3 sequence is 13 residues long. Germline CDR1 is LNHNV and CDR2 is YYDKDF (reference sequence). The CDR3 is CATSPGRRETQYF. Written as DNA, the CDR3 is TGTGCCACCAGCCCTGGTCGGCGAGAGACCCAGTACTTC.

The rearrangement joins TRBV4-2 to TRBJ2-3, with TRBD2 identical over 12 bases. Trimming removed 1 base from V and 5 bases from J; junction bases left unmatched: 4. CDR1 and CDR2 (germline): LGHNA, YNFKEQ. The CDR3 loop spans 16 amino acids. CDR3 in amino acids: CASSQGLAGEGDTQYF. The CDR3 region has the DNA TGTGCCAGCAGCCAAGGACTAGCGGGAGAGGGAGATACGCAGTATTTT.

The chain couples TRBV10-3 to TRBJ2-3; unclear D gene. The CDR3 length is 13 residues. V lost 7 bases to trimming and J lost 1 base, with 9 bases between them. Germline assignment: CDR1 ENHRY and CDR2 SYGVKD. In nucleotides, the CDR3 is TGTGCCATCAAGCCGGAAGGCACAGATACGCAGTATTTT. Translated: CAIKPEGTDTQYF.

A remark on this clonotype: This CDR3 is missing its conserved last phenylalanine or tryptophan, likely due to a read error. The chain has TRBV29-1 and TRBJ2-7; D may be TRBD1 or TRBD2 (5 bases each). V was pared by 6 bases and J by 2 bases, with 11 bases between. Germline CDR1 reads SQVTM; CDR2 reads ANQGSEA. This CDR3 region has 12 residues. The DNA for the CDR3 is TGCAGCGTGGGGGACCCTGCCTACGAGCAGTACCTC. Its protein is CSVGDPAYEQYL.

The J gene is TRBJ2-5, the V gene TRBV20-1; D may correspond to TRBD1 or TRBD2 (5 bases each). This CDR3 has 14 amino acids. Germline CDR1 DFQATT, CDR2 SNEGSKA (reference sequence). Trimming removed 1 base at V and 2 bases at J, with 11 bases between. CDR3 coding DNA: TGCAGTGCTAGAGGGGTGAGGGGACAAGAGACCCAGTACTTC. Its protein product is CSARGVRGQETQYF.

The chain recombines TRBV15 with TRBJ1-3; tentative D call: TRBD1 (6 bases). Trimming took off 3 bases at V and 0 bases at J, with 6 bases between the two ends. This CDR3 is 14 amino acids long. CDR1 is LNHNV and CDR2 is YYDKDF in the germline V gene (reference sequence). The CDR3 nucleotides read TGTGCCACCAGCAGGGACAGCTCTGGAAACACCATATATTTT. Its translation is CATSRDSSGNTIYF.

This chain joins TRBV15 and TRBJ2-7; possible D gene TRBD2, 6 bases. Germline lookup yields CDR1 LNHNV and CDR2 YYDKDF (reference sequence). The CDR3 has 14 amino acids. V was pared by 3 bases and J by 7 bases, with 16 bases between. The CDR3 nucleotides are TGTGCCACCAGCAGTTCCTCGGGGGAAGGAGAGCAGTACTTC. Amino acid sequence: CATSSSSGEGEQYF.

This clonotype has more than one count but fewer than ten. This may be a read error: a much more frequent sequence differs by one nucleotide. The chain is built from TRBV28 and TRBJ2-1; tentatively, D is TRBD1 (5 bases). CDR3 size: 13 residues. Germline V gives CDR1 MDHEN, CDR2 SYDVKM. CDR3 DNA sequence: TGTGCCAGCAGTTTGAAGCAGGGCGGTGAGCAGCTCTTC. This gives the protein CASSLKQGGEQLF.

The CDR3, as DNA: TGTGCCAGCAGCACCGGGGGACGGAGCAAAGCTTTCTTT. It codes for CASSTGGRSKAFF. The chain is built from TRBV7-2 and TRBJ1-1; D is possibly TRBD1 (5 bases). Looked up from germline, CDR1 is SGHTA and CDR2 is FQGNSA. The ends were cut back, 5 bases at V and 9 bases at J, with 16 bases in the middle. The CDR3 is 13 amino acids.

The CDR3 region has the DNA TGTGCCAGCAGAGGACAGGGGCGATCCTATAATTCACCCCTCCACTTT. This translates into CASRGQGRSYNSPLHF. The chain is built from TRBV6-1 and TRBJ1-6, with 9 bases fitting TRBD1. In germline, CDR1 is MNHNS, CDR2 SASEGT. The CDR3 contains 16 residues. The V gene end was trimmed by 6 bases and the J gene end by 1 base; junction bases not matched to a gene: 4.

The V call is TRBV20-1, the J call TRBJ1-1, with D tentatively TRBD1 (6 bases). Per the germline V gene, CDR1 is DFQATT and CDR2 is SNEGSKA (reference sequence). Between the trimmed V and J ends, which lost 6 bases and 2 bases, there was a span of 10 bases. The CDR3 sequence is 12 residues long. The chain's CDR3 is CSAGQFNTEAFF. CDR3 nucleotides: TGCAGTGCCGGACAGTTTAACACTGAAGCTTTCTTT.

J is TRBJ2-7 and V is TRBV11-1; TRBD1 aligns across 9 bases. This CDR3 has 15 amino acids. Germline CDR1 is SGHAT and CDR2 is FQDESV (reference sequence). V dropped 5 bases and J dropped 6; count of bases not matched to a gene: 11. The CDR3 protein is CASSGFRDRAGEQYF. CDR3 nucleotide sequence: TGTGCCAGCAGCGGTTTCCGGGACAGGGCGGGCGAGCAGTACTTC.

V is TRBV25-1 and J is TRBJ2-7, with D unclear. V lost 5 bases and J lost 6, with 5 bases in between. Germline-derived CDR1 and CDR2 are MGHDK and SYGVNS. The CDR3 runs 10 residues. As DNA, the CDR3 is TGTGCCAGCAGTCGAGGCGAGCAGTACTTC. Encoded protein: CASSRGEQYF.

V and J are TRBV10-3 and TRBJ2-7, with 12 bases identical to TRBD2. The germline gives CDR1 ENHRY, CDR2 SYGVKD. CDR3 length: 15 amino acids. V dropped 4 bases and J dropped 0; count of bases not matched to a gene: 1. The CDR3 protein is CAISGTSGDSYEQYV. Here the CDR3 DNA reads TGTGCCATCAGTGGGACTAGCGGGGACTCCTACGAGCAGTACGTC.

The chain uses TRBV7-8 and TRBJ2-7; D possibly corresponds to TRBD2 (5 bases). This CDR3 is 15 amino acids long. Germline CDR1 reads SGHVS; CDR2 reads FQNEAQ. Between the trimmed V and J ends, which lost 5 bases and 1 base, there was a span of 15 bases. The chain's CDR3 is CASSRASDYSYEQYF. The CDR3, as DNA: TGTGCCAGCAGCCGAGCGAGCGACTATTCCTACGAGCAGTACTTC. Complete variable domain (other parts from reference TRBV7-8 and TRBJ2-7): GAGVSQSPRYKVAKRGQDVALRCDPISGHVSLFWYQQALGQGPEFLTYFQNEAQLDKSGLPSDRFFAERPEGSVSTLKIQRTQQEDSAVYLCASSRASDYSYEQYFGPGTRLTVT.

The chain uses TRBV7-8 and TRBJ2-7; D is undetermined. CDR3 length equals 13 residues. Germline-derived CDR1 and CDR2 are SGHVS and FQNEAQ. Trimming left V 1 base short and J 1 base short, with 5 bases between. CDR3 residues: CASSLERSYEQYF. The CDR3 DNA sequence: TGTGCCAGCAGCTTAGAACGGTCCTACGAGCAGTACTTC.

V gene TRBV7-6 combines with J gene TRBJ1-6; D gene uncertain. The CDR3 sequence is 13 residues long. V lost 3 bases to trimming and J lost 6 bases, with 6 bases between them. The V gene's germline CDR1 is SGHVS and CDR2 FNYEAQ. CDR3 in amino acids: CASSLGTNSPLHF. Written as DNA, the CDR3 is TGTGCCAGCAGCTTGGGTACTAATTCACCCCTCCACTTT.

The chain links TRBV11-2 to TRBJ1-1; D possibly corresponds to TRBD1 (5 bases). V lost 5 bases, J lost 0 bases, and 16 bases lay in between. This CDR3 region has 16 residues. Germline V gene data show CDR1 as SGHAT and CDR2 as FQNNGV. This CDR3 reads CASSLRETIVNTEAFF. As DNA, the CDR3 is TGTGCCAGCAGCCTCAGGGAAACGATAGTGAACACTGAAGCTTTCTTT. The entire variable domain, with the rest obtained from reference TRBV11-2 and TRBJ1-1, is as follows: EAGVAQSPRYKIIEKRQSVAFWCNPISGHATLYWYQQILGQGPKLLIQFQNNGVVDDSQLPKDRFSAERLKGVDSTLKIQPAKLEDSAVYLCASSLRETIVNTEAFFGQGTRLTVV.

V is TRBV10-3 and J is TRBJ1-1, with D perhaps TRBD1 (5 bases). This CDR3 contains 15 residues. V was trimmed by 2 bases and J by 3 bases, leaving 13 bases between them. The germline V gene encodes CDR1 ENHRY and CDR2 SYGVKD. DNA for the CDR3: TGTGCCATCAGTGAGAACGGGGGGAGGGACACTGAAGCTTTCTTT. This gives the protein CAISENGGRDTEAFF.

V usage is TRBV7-6 and J usage is TRBJ1-2, with 7 bases that match TRBD1. V lost 4 bases, J lost 6 bases, and 5 bases stayed unmatched. CDR3 length: 13 residues. Per the germline V gene, CDR1 is SGHVS and CDR2 is FNYEAQ. The CDR3 region has the DNA TGTGCCAGCAGCTCGGTGCAGGGGGATGGCTACACCTTC. Translation gives CASSSVQGDGYTF.

The chain recombines TRBV5-1 with TRBJ2-7; TRBD1 matches at 9 bases. The V gene's germline CDR1 is SGHRS and CDR2 YFSETQ. This CDR3 spans 14 amino acids. Trimming at V came to 8 bases and at J to 7 bases, leaving 13 bases not matched to a gene. The CDR3 coding sequence is TGCGCCAGTTCTATACCCGGGACAGGGCGAGAGCAGTACTTC. Amino acids: CASSIPGTGREQYF. Using reference TRBV5-1 and TRBJ2-7 for the parts outside the CDR3, the full variable domain is KAGVTQTPRYLIKTRGQQVTLSCSPISGHRSVSWYQQTPGQGLQFLFEYFSETQRNKGNFPGRFSGRQFSNSRSEMNVSTLELGDSALYLCASSIPGTGREQYFGPGTRLTVT.